This T cell receptor beta chain was found in a study of human T cells and chemical hapten exposure. Study details: Mainly, slight library volume differences in the pool made TCR yields vary.

The CDR3 contains 14 residues. Trimming stripped 5 bases from V and 4 bases from J, with 15 bases between. Germline V gene sequence: CDR1 LGHDT, CDR2 YNNKEL (reference sequence). Indicated time point: pre-sensitization, week 0. Treatment here: therapeutic diphenylcyclopropenone sensitization with weekly scalp DPC. Sample donors consisted of patients with alopecia, aged 18 to 70 years, who were suitable for DPC. Of note for this clonotype: Its matching antigen is unknown.

Study-wide results and caveats: Relative to control repertoires, expanded TCRs gave rise to significantly more large CDR3 similarity clusters. DPC sensitization did not alter TCRs above 1 in 1000 frequency.

MiXCR, run by TCRdb on the RACE reads, gives a single entry per CDR3 protein. The table records under 200,000 distinct CDR3 sequences, 25% to 30% of them present only once. The input for sequencing was whole blood, taken in connection with sensitization to the hapten diphenylcyclopropenone (DPC). The clonotype was recovered from a woman aged 25-40 years with alopecia areata. Some clones in this sample may be carry-over from other donors' samples. The chain recombines TRBV3-1 with TRBJ2-7; TRBD2 might be the D (6 bases). The DNA of the CDR3 is TGTGCCAGCAGCGCCCCGACTAGTAGGTACGAGCAGTACTTC. As protein: CASSAPTSRYEQYF.